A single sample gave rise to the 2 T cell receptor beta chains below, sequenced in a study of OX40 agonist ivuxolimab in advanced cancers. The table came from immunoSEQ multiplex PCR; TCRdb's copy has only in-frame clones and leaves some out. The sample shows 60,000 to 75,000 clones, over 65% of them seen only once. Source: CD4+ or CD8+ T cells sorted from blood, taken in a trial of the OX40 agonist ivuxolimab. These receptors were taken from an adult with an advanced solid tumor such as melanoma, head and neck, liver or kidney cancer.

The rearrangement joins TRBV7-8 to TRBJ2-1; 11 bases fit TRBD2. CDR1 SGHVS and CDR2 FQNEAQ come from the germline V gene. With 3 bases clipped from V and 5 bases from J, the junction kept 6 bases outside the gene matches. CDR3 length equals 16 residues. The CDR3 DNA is TGTGCCAGCAGCTTCTCTAGCGGGGGGCAGAACAATGAGCAGTTCTTC. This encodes CASSFSSGGQNNEQFF. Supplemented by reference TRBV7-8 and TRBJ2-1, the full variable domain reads GAGVSQSPRYKVAKRGQDVALRCDPISGHVSLFWYQQALGQGPEFLTYFQNEAQLDKSGLPSDRFFAERPEGSVSTLKIQRTQQEDSAVYLCASSFSSGGQNNEQFFGPGTRLTVL.

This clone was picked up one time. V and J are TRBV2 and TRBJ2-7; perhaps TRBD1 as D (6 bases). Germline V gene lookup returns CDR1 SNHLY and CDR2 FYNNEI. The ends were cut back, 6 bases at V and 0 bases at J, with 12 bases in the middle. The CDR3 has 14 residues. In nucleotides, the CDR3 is TGTGCCAGCAGCGACGACAGGAACTCCTACGAGCAGTACTTC. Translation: CASSDDRNSYEQYF.